Detailed here is one TCR beta chain. The sample comes from a study of blood T cell repertoires in COVID-19. Across the study: Nucleic acid was either cDNA or gDNA, and it came from T cells, B-cell-depleted T cells, or PBMCs.

Germline V gene sequence: CDR1 SNHLY, CDR2 FYNNEI. V dropped 6 bases and J dropped 0; count of bases not matched to a gene: 12. The CDR3 is 18 amino acids. Per the authors' pipeline: Counts of nucleated cells, estimated from reference gene primer amplification, were obtained. The method was immunoSEQ multiplex PCR; TCRdb's version includes in-frame clones alone and lacks a portion of them. The DNA gave D and trimming, while V, J and clone size come from that table. The repertoire holds a few hundred thousand clones, with roughly 88% as singletons. The chain couples TRBV2 to TRBJ2-5; 11 bases map to TRBD2. The clonotype originates from a woman under 40 with active or convalescent COVID-19. The sample was peripheral blood. The CDR3 here is CASSRGLAGGQYQETQYF. CDR3 in DNA: TGTGCCAGCAGCCGGGGTCTAGCGGGGGGACAGTACCAAGAGACCCAGTACTTC.